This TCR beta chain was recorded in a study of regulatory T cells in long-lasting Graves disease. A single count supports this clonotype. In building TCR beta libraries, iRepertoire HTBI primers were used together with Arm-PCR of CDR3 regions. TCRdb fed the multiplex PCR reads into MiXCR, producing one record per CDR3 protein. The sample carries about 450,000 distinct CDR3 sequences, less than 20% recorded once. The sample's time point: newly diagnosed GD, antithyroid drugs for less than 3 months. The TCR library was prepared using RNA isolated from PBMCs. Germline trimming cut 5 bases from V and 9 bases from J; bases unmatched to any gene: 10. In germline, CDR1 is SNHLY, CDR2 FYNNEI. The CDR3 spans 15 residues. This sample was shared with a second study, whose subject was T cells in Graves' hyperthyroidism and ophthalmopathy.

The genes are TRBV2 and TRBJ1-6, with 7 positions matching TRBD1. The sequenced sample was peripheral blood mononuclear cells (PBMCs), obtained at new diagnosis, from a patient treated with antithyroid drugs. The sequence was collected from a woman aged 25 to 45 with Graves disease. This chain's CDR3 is CASSPGTAVGSPLHF. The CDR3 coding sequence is TGTGCCAGCAGTCCGGGGACAGCGGTGGGTTCACCCCTCCACTTT.